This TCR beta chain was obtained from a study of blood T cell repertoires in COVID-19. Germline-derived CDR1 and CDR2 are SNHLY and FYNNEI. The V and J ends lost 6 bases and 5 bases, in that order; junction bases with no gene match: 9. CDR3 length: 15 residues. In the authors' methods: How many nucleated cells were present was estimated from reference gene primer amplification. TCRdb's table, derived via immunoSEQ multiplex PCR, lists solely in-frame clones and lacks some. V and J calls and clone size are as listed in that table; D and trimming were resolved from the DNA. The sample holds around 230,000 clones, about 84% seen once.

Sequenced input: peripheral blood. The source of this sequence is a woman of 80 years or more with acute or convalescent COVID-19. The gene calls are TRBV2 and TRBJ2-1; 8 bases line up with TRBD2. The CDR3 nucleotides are TGTGCCAGCAGCGCCACACTAGCGGCGCACAATGAGCAGTTCTTC. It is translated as CASSATLAAHNEQFF. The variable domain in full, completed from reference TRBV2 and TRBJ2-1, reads EPEVTQTPSHQVTQMGQEVILRCVPISNHLYFYWYRQILGQKVEFLVSFYNNEISEKSEIFDDQFSVERPDGSNFTLKIRSTKLEDSAMYFCASSATLAAHNEQFFGPGTRLTVL.